The next 9 T cell receptor beta chains were all read from a single sample in a study of T cell changes during pregnancy in multiple sclerosis. Clones were sequenced by immunoSEQ multiplex PCR, and TCRdb holds only the in-frame ones, with some missing. The data contain roughly 79,000 clones, about 90% of them seen just once; the ten biggest clones take up 0.35% to 0.45%. Sequenced here: CD4+ T cells from peripheral blood mononuclear cells, sampled before pregnancy. The receptor source for this set is a female donor with multiple sclerosis, enrolled in a pregnancy study.

This clone was counted a single time. The chain joins TRBV6-1 to TRBJ2-2; maybe TRBD2 (6 bases). The CDR3 consists of 15 residues. CDR1 and CDR2 (germline): MNHNS, SASEGT. Trimming removed 4 bases from V and 3 bases from J, with 12 bases in between. The chain's CDR3 is CASSVQGGDTGELFF. The CDR3 DNA reads as TGTGCCAGCAGTGTCCAGGGAGGTGACACCGGGGAGCTGTTTTTT.

The V and J genes are TRBV10-3 and TRBJ2-2; 12 nucleotides align to TRBD2. After removal of 10 bases from V and 1 base from J, the junction contained 4 bases not matched to a gene. The CDR3 is 15 residues long. Germline CDR1 reads ENHRY; CDR2 reads SYGVKD. CDR3: CASAGLAGNTGELFF. DNA for the CDR3: TGTGCCAGCGCGGGACTAGCGGGGAACACCGGGGAGCTGTTTTTT.

The chain has TRBV14 and TRBJ2-3; D perhaps matches TRBD1 (5 bases). From germline, CDR1 is SGHDN and CDR2 FVKESK. This CDR3 has 13 residues. The V end lost 4 bases, the J end lost 8 bases, and 13 bases lay between the germline ends. CDR3 DNA: TGTGCCAGCAGCCTTCTGGGGCAGGGTACGCAGTATTTT. This translates into CASSLLGQGTQYF.

This clone was seen a single time. This sequence joins TRBV6-5 and TRBJ2-7; D is perhaps TRBD1 (6 bases). V lost 6 bases to trimming and J lost 3 bases, with 12 bases between them. Per the germline V gene, CDR1 is MNHEY and CDR2 is SVGAGI. CDR3 size: 13 residues. The CDR3 region is CASRDSLYYEQYF. DNA of the CDR3: TGTGCCAGCAGGGACAGCCTATACTACGAGCAGTACTTC.

The rearrangement links TRBV5-8 to TRBJ2-1; D not resolved. Germline V gene data show CDR1 as SGHTS and CDR2 as YDEGEE. V gave up 1 base and J gave up 12 bases, with 5 bases separating them. This CDR3 is built from 10 residues. The CDR3 DNA reads as TGTGCCAGCAGCTTGCACGGGCAGTTCTTC. Protein product: CASSLHGQFF.

This clone was picked up one time. The chain employs TRBV15 and TRBJ2-3; D may be TRBD1 (5 bases). CDR1 and CDR2 from the germline V gene are LNHNV and YYDKDF (reference sequence). The CDR3 is 18 residues long. V was shortened by 0 bases and J by 2 bases, with 18 bases between the two germline ends. DNA of the CDR3: TGTGCCACCAGCAGAGATAGGGGAAGTACCGCGCTCACAGATACGCAGTATTTT. This gives the protein CATSRDRGSTALTDTQYF.

This clone was recorded once. The V and J genes are TRBV10-3 and TRBJ1-1, with D maybe TRBD1 (5 bases). The V end was cut by 4 bases, the J end by 0 bases, with 15 bases between. CDR3 length: 16 residues. Germline V gene data show CDR1 as ENHRY and CDR2 as SYGVKD. CDR3 nucleotide sequence: TGTGCCATCAGTGTTAGGGCAGGGCTTATGAACACTGAAGCTTTCTTT. Its translation: CAISVRAGLMNTEAFF.

V is TRBV7-6 and J is TRBJ1-4; 11 bases match TRBD1. Trimming took 5 bases from V and 7 from J; bases not matched to a gene: 6. This CDR3 comprises 15 residues. In germline, CDR1 is SGHVS, CDR2 FNYEAQ. In DNA form, the CDR3 reads TGTGCCAGCAGCCTAGGACAGGGGGCGGGTGAAAAACTGTTTTTT. This codes for CASSLGQGAGEKLFF.

V gene TRBV19 combines with J gene TRBJ2-3; 8 nucleotides agree with TRBD1. V shed 5 bases, J shed 3 bases, and the junction held 10 bases outside the gene matches. The CDR3 totals 16 residues. Per germline, CDR1 LNHDA and CDR2 SQIVND (reference sequence). In nucleotides, the CDR3 is TGTGCCAGTAGTCCGGGACAGGCCTTCGGAACAGATACGCAGTATTTT. It codes for CASSPGQAFGTDTQYF.